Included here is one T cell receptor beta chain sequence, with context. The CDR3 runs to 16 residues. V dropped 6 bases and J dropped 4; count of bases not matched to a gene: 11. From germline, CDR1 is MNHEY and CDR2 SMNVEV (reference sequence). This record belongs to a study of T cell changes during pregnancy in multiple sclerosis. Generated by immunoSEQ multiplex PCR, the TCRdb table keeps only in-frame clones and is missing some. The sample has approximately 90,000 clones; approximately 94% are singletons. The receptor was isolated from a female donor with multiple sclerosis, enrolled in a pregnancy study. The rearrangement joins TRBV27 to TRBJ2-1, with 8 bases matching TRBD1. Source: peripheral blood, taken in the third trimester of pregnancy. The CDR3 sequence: CASRIGAGGEYNEQFF. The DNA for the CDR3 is TGTGCCAGCAGAATAGGGGCAGGGGGCGAGTACAATGAGCAGTTCTTC.